This T cell receptor (beta chain) was captured by sequencing in a study of T-cell reconstitution after alpha-beta-depleted transplantation in children. This clonotype was picked up many times. Its matching antigen is unknown. Study results and limitations: T-cell numbers and diversity, one year after transplant, stemmed largely from T cells that were newly produced. In some patients, recipient T cells and intrathymic progenitors surviving conditioning explained high day-60 diversity. Reports say that about two months after transplant, the alpha-beta T cells came out of several hundred graft clones that had expanded.

Molecular barcoding with unique molecular identifiers was used for the TCRbeta library. Each CDR3 protein gets one entry after TCRdb re-called the PCR reads with MiXCR. The sample includes hundreds of thousands of distinct CDR3 sequences, roughly a quarter of them seen just once. The material sequenced was PBMCs, mostly from graft donor cells, taken 360 days after TCRalphabeta/CD19-depleted stem cell transplant. The source of this sequence is a female patient aged 2-15 years who had a stem cell transplant for congenital amegakaryocytic thrombocytopenia, so the T cells may come from the graft donor.

This CDR3 reads CASSFRQGNQPQHF. The CDR3 DNA reads TGTGCCAGCAGTTTTAGACAGGGTAACCAGCCCCAGCATTTT. V gene TRBV12-3 or TRBV12-4 combines with J gene TRBJ1-5; 7 bases are shared with TRBD1. The V gene end was trimmed by 3 bases and the J gene end by 7 bases; junction bases not matched to a gene: 6. CDR3 size: 14 residues.